This entry lists 14 T cell receptor beta chains sequenced from one sample in a study of T-cell memory formation after mild COVID-19 (dated by TCRdb to about 2021). Libraries were constructed by 5' RACE. For sequencing, an Illumina NovaSeq 6000 was employed. TCRdb itself trimmed the public reads at Q25 with fastp, ran MiXCR and retained productive beta chains. Rows are unified per CDR3 protein, each entry keeping the most common DNA and genes. The sample table holds 500,000 to 550,000 distinct CDR3 sequences, of which roughly 22% were seen once. Around 12% of the sample rests with the top ten. Material for sequencing was PBMCs or a T cell subset sorted from them (not recorded which). All receptors derive from an adult woman who had mild COVID-19 (a few samples of this study predate the infection). The sample titles of this study are shuffled in the database, so cell type and time point are left out; the donor was told from shared clones.

In its sample, this clonotype was seen a few times. This rearrangement joins TRBV7-9 to TRBJ2-1; no clear D gene. CDR1 and CDR2 from the germline V gene are SEHNR and FQNEAQ (reference sequence). The CDR3 is 15 residues long. V shed 5 bases and J shed 3 bases, with 14 bases lying between them. The CDR3 reads CASSPPQVGYNEQFF. The CDR3 DNA reads as TGTGCCAGCAGCCCCCCCCAGGTGGGCTACAATGAGCAGTTCTTC.

There are a few counts of this clonotype. The chain combines TRBV6-4 with TRBJ2-1; D remains ambiguous. Per the germline V gene, CDR1 is MRHNA and CDR2 is SNTAGT. This CDR3 has 14 residues. Trimming removed 0 bases from V and 5 bases from J, with 8 bases in between. CDR3 bases: TGTGCCAGCAGTGACTCGGTCGGTGACAATGAGCAGTTCTTC. It encodes CASSDSVGDNEQFF.

This clonotype has just a few counts. The rearrangement joins TRBV28 to TRBJ1-4, with D possibly TRBD1 on 5 matching bases. Germline V gene data show CDR1 as MDHEN and CDR2 as SYDVKM. Trimming cost V 8 bases and J 8 bases, with 18 bases left between them. This CDR3 has 14 amino acids. CDR3 DNA sequence: TGTGCCAGCGGAAGGGACCCTTCGTTGGAAAAACTGTTTTTT. Translating it yields CASGRDPSLEKLFF.

This clonotype was picked up a small number of times. The chain links TRBV7-3 to TRBJ2-7; either TRBD1 or TRBD2 may supply D (5 bases each). CDR1 SGHTA and CDR2 FQGTGA come from the germline V gene. V was cut by 5 bases and J by 3 bases, with 14 bases left in between. This CDR3 is built from 14 residues. The CDR3 loop reads CASSPRPGSYEQYF. The CDR3, as DNA: TGTGCCAGCAGCCCGCGCCCAGGGAGCTACGAGCAGTACTTC.

Only a few counts were recorded for this clonotype. V and J are TRBV9 and TRBJ2-3; TRBD1 might be the D (6 bases). V lost 4 bases and J lost 2, with 8 bases in between. The germline V gene encodes CDR1 SGDLS and CDR2 YYNGEE. The CDR3 is 13 amino acids. The CDR3 region has the DNA TGTGCCAGCAGCCAGGGGCTCACAGATACGCAGTATTTT. Translation gives CASSQGLTDTQYF. Full variable domain (outside the CDR3, taken from reference TRBV9 and TRBJ2-3): DSGVTQTPKHLITATGQRVTLRCSPRSGDLSVYWYQQSLDQGLQFLIQYYNGEERAKGNILERFSAQQFPDLHSELNLSSLELGDSALYFCASSQGLTDTQYFGPGTRLTVL.

There are a few counts of this clonotype. The J gene is TRBJ1-4, the V gene TRBV25-1, with a tentative D call TRBD1 (5 bases). Germline lookup yields CDR1 MGHDK and CDR2 SYGVNS. This CDR3 has 17 residues. Trimming left V 4 bases short and J 0 bases short, with 15 bases between. CDR3 region: CASSVAPSGPTNEKLFF. Written as DNA, the CDR3 is TGTGCCAGCAGTGTAGCTCCGTCGGGGCCAACTAATGAAAAACTGTTTTTT.

The chain recombines TRBV24-1 with TRBJ2-1, with 12 bases that match TRBD2. CDR1 and CDR2 from the germline V gene are KGHDR and SFDVKD. The CDR3 extends over 17 amino acids. V dropped 5 bases and J dropped 4; count of bases not matched to a gene: 8. The CDR3 nucleotides read TGTGCCACCAGTGCTATCACTAGCGGGAGGACATACAATGAGCAGTTCTTC. As protein: CATSAITSGRTYNEQFF.

Only a few counts were recorded for this clonotype. This chain joins TRBV27 and TRBJ2-1, with D hard to call. Germline CDR1 reads MNHEY; CDR2 reads SMNVEV (reference sequence). Trimming removed 4 bases from V and 10 bases from J, with 14 bases in between. There are 13 residues in the CDR3. This chain's CDR3 is CASSSNAQSEQFF. The CDR3 DNA reads as TGTGCCAGCAGTTCAAACGCTCAGTCCGAGCAGTTCTTC.

The chain has TRBV7-2 and TRBJ2-3; no definite D call. The V end lost 5 bases, the J end lost 5 bases, and 14 bases lay between the germline ends. The CDR3 extends over 14 amino acids. Germline V gene data show CDR1 as SGHTA and CDR2 as FQGNSA. CDR3 residues: CASSTRSHQDTQYF. The CDR3 DNA reads as TGTGCCAGCAGCACCAGGTCCCACCAAGATACGCAGTATTTT.

V gene TRBV20-1 combines with J gene TRBJ1-1; D is uncertain. Trimming shortened V by 6 bases and J by 7 bases, and 6 bases separated the two germline ends. Per germline, CDR1 DFQATT and CDR2 SNEGSKA (reference sequence). This CDR3 has 9 residues. The CDR3 sequence is CSAGSEAFF. As DNA, the CDR3 is TGCAGTGCAGGGAGTGAAGCTTTCTTT.

This rearrangement joins TRBV12-3 or TRBV12-4 to TRBJ2-7; D is unclear. V shed 5 bases and J shed 7 bases, with 9 bases lying between them. CDR3 size: 11 residues. The DNA of the CDR3 is TGTGCCAGCAGTCTCTTTACTGAGCAGTACTTC. It specifies CASSLFTEQYF.

J is TRBJ2-2 and V is TRBV20-1; 10 nucleotides match TRBD2. The V segment lost 6 bases and the J segment 7 bases; nucleotides outside the gene matches: 14. Germline CDR1 DFQATT, CDR2 SNEGSKA (reference sequence). The CDR3 runs 16 residues. CDR3 DNA sequence: TGCAGTGCCCGCCCCCCTAGCGGGAGAAAGAACGGGGAGCTGTTTTTT. It specifies CSARPPSGRKNGELFF.

This sequence joins TRBV20-1 and TRBJ1-1; D may be TRBD1 (5 bases). The CDR3 has 11 residues. Germline CDR1 and CDR2: DFQATT and SNEGSKA (reference sequence). Deletions cut 2 bases from V and 7 bases from J, with 8 bases between. The CDR3 coding sequence is TGCAGTGCTAGATATGACAGTGAAGCTTTCTTT. Amino acid sequence: CSARYDSEAFF.

This clonotype was picked up a small number of times. V is TRBV7-9 and J is TRBJ1-5, with D possibly being TRBD1 (6 bases). CDR1 is SEHNR and CDR2 is FQNEAQ in the germline V gene (reference sequence). The ends were cut back, 5 bases at V and 7 bases at J, with 9 bases in the middle. There are 12 residues in the CDR3. CDR3 loop: CASSHTGQPQHF. In nucleotides, the CDR3 is TGTGCCAGCAGCCATACAGGGCAGCCCCAGCATTTT.